A single sample is the source of the 9 T cell receptor beta chains below, sequenced in a study of shared clonotypes between healthy human individuals. Sequenced by immunoSEQ multiplex PCR; TCRdb stores in-frame clones only, minus some. The sample lists about 1.5 million clones, 95% to 99% occurring once. Specimen: naive CD4+ T cells sorted from blood. Subset given: CD45RA+ positively selected. The receptors here all came from a man aged 25 to 40 in good health.

The chain uses TRBV5-6 and TRBJ2-7; TRBD2 aligns across 8 bases. Germline-derived CDR1 and CDR2 are SGHDT and YYEEEE. With V trimmed by 3 bases and J by 0 bases, 8 bases remained unmatched. This CDR3 contains 16 residues. CDR3 in DNA: TGTGCCAGCAGCTCGGACTTAGCGGGATCCTCCTACGAGCAGTACTTC. Protein sequence: CASSSDLAGSSYEQYF.

V is TRBV5-5 and J is TRBJ1-5, with 9 bases that match TRBD1. The CDR3 spans 15 residues. Germline CDR1 SGHKS, CDR2 YYEKEE (reference sequence). V lost 5 bases and J lost 7; bases outside the gene matches: 10. CDR3 region: CASSPGTGPGQPQHF. CDR3 bases: TGTGCCAGCAGTCCCGGGACAGGGCCTGGGCAGCCCCAGCATTTT.

This rearrangement joins TRBV29-1 to TRBJ1-2; D is uncertain. The CDR3 spans 13 residues. From germline, CDR1 is SQVTM and CDR2 ANQGSEA. Trimming removed 7 bases from V and 4 bases from J, with 16 bases in between. The CDR3 DNA sequence: TGCAGCGCCCCGCGAGCGGGCGCCTATGGCTACACCTTC. Encoded protein: CSAPRAGAYGYTF. Together with reference TRBV29-1 and TRBJ1-2, the CDR3 gives the full variable domain: SAVISQKPSRDICQRGTSLTIQCQVDSQVTMMFWYRQQPGQSLTLIATANQGSEATYESGFVIDKFPISRPNLTFSTLTVSNMSPEDSSIYLCSAPRAGAYGYTFGSGTRLTVV.

The rearrangement links TRBV9 to TRBJ2-1, with 9 bases matching TRBD2. This CDR3 is built from 15 residues. J gave up 8 bases and V 0 bases, and 6 bases lay outside the gene matches. Germline V gene lookup returns CDR1 SGDLS and CDR2 YYNGEE. The CDR3 region has the DNA TGTGCCAGCAGCGTAGCCGGCGGGAGGGCCCATGAGCAGTTCTTC. This codes for CASSVAGGRAHEQFF.

The rearrangement uses TRBV6-5 and TRBJ2-1; TRBD1 might be the D (6 bases). The CDR3 consists of 14 residues. Trimming removed 6 bases at V and 7 bases at J, with 16 bases between. Germline CDR1 MNHEY, CDR2 SVGAGI. As DNA, the CDR3 is TGTGCCAGCAGGGCGGGTGGGGGCCGGAATGAGCAGTTCTTC. Amino acid sequence: CASRAGGGRNEQFF.

With respect to this clone: The same CDR3 can be traced to other DNA sequences in this sample. The chain recombines TRBV9 with TRBJ1-1; tentative D call: TRBD1 (5 bases). The CDR3 loop spans 14 amino acids. Germline V lookup: CDR1 SGDLS, CDR2 YYNGEE. V was clipped by 2 bases and J by 0 bases, with 8 bases between them. The CDR3 here is CASSVTAMNTEAFF. The CDR3 nucleotides are TGTGCCAGCAGCGTGACAGCAATGAACACTGAAGCTTTCTTT.

The chain couples TRBV6-1 to TRBJ2-7; TRBD2 is a possible D gene (5 bases). V lost 1 base, J lost 2 bases, and 12 bases lay in between. The CDR3 is made up of 15 amino acids. Germline V gives CDR1 MNHNS, CDR2 SASEGT. DNA for the CDR3: TGTGCCAGCAGTGAAGGATTAGGGAGAACCTACGAGCAGTACTTC. The encoded protein is CASSEGLGRTYEQYF.

J is TRBJ1-2 and V is TRBV28; D possibly corresponds to TRBD1 (6 bases). This CDR3 spans 12 amino acids. CDR1 is MDHEN and CDR2 is SYDVKM in the germline V gene. The germline V and J ends were trimmed by 7 bases and 5 bases, with 11 bases remaining between them. The CDR3: CASTSQGYGYTF. The DNA of the CDR3 is TGTGCCAGCACCTCCCAGGGGTATGGCTACACCTTC.

In its sample, this clone was seen a few times. Additional DNA sequences in this sample encode the identical CDR3. The rearrangement uses TRBV5-1 and TRBJ1-2, with a possible D match to TRBD1 (5 bases). In germline, CDR1 is SGHRS, CDR2 YFSETQ. Trimming cost V 0 bases and J 3 bases, with 9 bases left between them. This CDR3 spans 14 amino acids. CDR3 sequence: CASSLGQGDYGYTF. CDR3 in DNA: TGCGCCAGCAGCTTGGGGCAGGGCGACTATGGCTACACCTTC.